The rows below give T cell receptor beta chains drawn from one sample of a study of T cells in localized non-small cell lung cancer. Using immunoSEQ multiplex PCR, the repertoire was profiled, and TCRdb retains in-frame clones only, with some absent. The table has more than 30,000 clones, roughly 90% seen once. Material: peripheral blood mononuclear cells, obtained before any cancer treatment. The receptor set was obtained from a man aged 35-69 years with stage III lung adenocarcinoma. Both conserved end residues are part of each CDR3. Fields, in order: CDR3 protein, CDR3 DNA, V gene, D gene, J gene, clone size. The D gene is left open where the match is weak. Rows may omit the clone size; those that give it use once, few, many or a size class.

cdr3_aa: CASSLGPEDNQPQHF
cdr3_nt: TGCGCCAGCAGCTTAGGGCCCGAAGACAATCAGCCCCAGCATTTT
v_call: TRBV5-1
d_call: NA
j_call: TRBJ1-5
clone_size: NA

cdr3_aa: CASSKVREFDYEQYF
cdr3_nt: TGTGCCAGCAGCAAAGTGAGGGAGTTTGACTACGAGCAGTACTTC
v_call: TRBV21-1
d_call: NA
j_call: TRBJ2-7
clone_size: NA

cdr3_aa: CASSLQGANGNTQYF
cdr3_nt: TGCGCCAGCAGCTTGCAGGGGGCGAACGGTAATACGCAGTATTTT
v_call: TRBV5-1
d_call: TRBD1
j_call: TRBJ2-3
clone_size: NA

cdr3_aa: CASSAGHEQFF
cdr3_nt: TGTGCCAGCAGTGCAGGCCATGAGCAGTTCTTC
v_call: TRBV6-4
d_call: NA
j_call: TRBJ2-1
clone_size: NA

cdr3_aa: CASSWTSGGAVPNEQFF
cdr3_nt: TGTGCCAGCAGTTGGACTAGCGGGGGGGCGGTTCCAAATGAGCAGTTCTTC
v_call: TRBV27
d_call: TRBD2
j_call: TRBJ2-1
clone_size: NA

cdr3_aa: CASSESTGADYNSPLHF
cdr3_nt: TGCGCCAGCAGTGAGTCGACAGGGGCCGATTATAATTCACCCCTCCACTTT
v_call: TRBV10-1
d_call: TRBD1
j_call: TRBJ1-6
clone_size: NA

cdr3_aa: CASSFPRGASNEQFF
cdr3_nt: TGCGCCAGCAGCTTTCCTCGGGGGGCATCCAATGAGCAGTTCTTC
v_call: TRBV5-1
d_call: NA
j_call: TRBJ2-1
clone_size: NA

cdr3_aa: CASSLLAEAGQYF
cdr3_nt: TGTGCCAGCAGCTTACTAGCGGAGGCAGGGCAGTACTTC
v_call: TRBV7-2
d_call: TRBD2
j_call: TRBJ2-7
clone_size: NA

cdr3_aa: CASSDGQGDEKLFF
cdr3_nt: TGTGCCAGCAGTGACGGACAGGGGGATGAAAAACTGTTTTTT
v_call: TRBV6-5
d_call: TRBD1
j_call: TRBJ1-4
clone_size: NA

cdr3_aa: CASSILLGSTYEQYF
cdr3_nt: TGTGCCAGTAGTATTCTTCTGGGCAGTACCTACGAGCAGTACTTC
v_call: TRBV19
d_call: NA
j_call: TRBJ2-7
clone_size: NA

cdr3_aa: CASSLALGRFNNEQFF
cdr3_nt: TGTGCCAGCAGCTTGGCTCTTGGACGATTTAACAATGAGCAGTTCTTC
v_call: TRBV5-8
d_call: NA
j_call: TRBJ2-1
clone_size: few

cdr3_aa: CASLGTGWQESQYF
cdr3_nt: TGTGCCAGCCTCGGGACAGGTTGGCAAGAGAGCCAGTACTTC
v_call: TRBV6-1
d_call: TRBD1
j_call: TRBJ2-5
clone_size: NA

cdr3_aa: CASSARDRIGSPLHF
cdr3_nt: TGTGCCAGCAGTGCCCGGGACAGAATAGGTTCACCCCTCCACTTT
v_call: TRBV6-1
d_call: TRBD1
j_call: TRBJ1-6
clone_size: NA

cdr3_aa: CASSMVGTGGLDTEAFF
cdr3_nt: TGTGCCAGTAGTATGGTGGGGACAGGCGGTCTTGACACTGAAGCTTTCTTT
v_call: TRBV19
d_call: TRBD1
j_call: TRBJ1-1
clone_size: NA

cdr3_aa: CASSQDGRGTDTQYF
cdr3_nt: TGCGCCAGCAGCCAAGACGGGAGGGGCACAGATACGCAGTATTTT
v_call: TRBV4-3
d_call: TRBD2
j_call: TRBJ2-3
clone_size: NA

cdr3_aa: CASTLQGEGYEQYF
cdr3_nt: TGTGCCAGCACCTTACAGGGAGAGGGGTACGAGCAGTACTTC
v_call: TRBV6-5
d_call: NA
j_call: TRBJ2-7
clone_size: NA

cdr3_aa: CASSLVASEQYF
cdr3_nt: TGTGCCAGCAGCTTAGTCGCTAGCGAGCAGTACTTC
v_call: TRBV7-9
d_call: NA
j_call: TRBJ2-7
clone_size: NA

cdr3_aa: CASSLEGWGGYTF
cdr3_nt: TGTGCCAGCAGCTTAGAAGGTTGGGGTGGCTACACCTTC
v_call: TRBV7-2
d_call: NA
j_call: TRBJ1-2
clone_size: NA

cdr3_aa: CASSPAIRVAGELFF
cdr3_nt: TGCGCCAGCAGCCCCGCCATACGGGTCGCCGGGGAGCTGTTTTTT
v_call: TRBV4-1
d_call: NA
j_call: TRBJ2-2
clone_size: once

cdr3_aa: CASSSVVGGGPYTDTQYF
cdr3_nt: TGTGCCAGCAGTTCCGTAGTTGGCGGGGGGCCCTACACAGATACGCAGTATTTT
v_call: TRBV7-6
d_call: TRBD2
j_call: TRBJ2-3
clone_size: few

cdr3_aa: CAYSRVGSTEAFF
cdr3_nt: TGTGCCTACTCCCGGGTGGGGAGCACTGAAGCTTTCTTT
v_call: TRBV30
d_call: NA
j_call: TRBJ1-1
clone_size: few

cdr3_aa: CASSQTDTQYF
cdr3_nt: TGTGCCAGCAGCCAAACGGATACGCAGTATTTT
v_call: TRBV7-2
d_call: NA
j_call: TRBJ2-3
clone_size: NA

cdr3_aa: CATSRDRTGGRSPLHF
cdr3_nt: TGTGCCACCAGCAGAGATCGAACAGGGGGCCGCTCACCCCTCCACTTT
v_call: TRBV15
d_call: TRBD1
j_call: TRBJ1-6
clone_size: NA

cdr3_aa: CASSLGVTGTLAGANVLTF
cdr3_nt: TGTGCCAGCAGCTTAGGTGTGACAGGGACTTTAGCTGGGGCCAACGTCCTGACTTTC
v_call: TRBV7-9
d_call: NA
j_call: TRBJ2-6
clone_size: NA

cdr3_aa: CASSQRQGANTGELFF
cdr3_nt: TGTGCCAGCTCCCAACGACAGGGGGCGAACACCGGGGAGCTGTTTTTT
v_call: TRBV18
d_call: TRBD1
j_call: TRBJ2-2
clone_size: NA

cdr3_aa: CASSTRLAGTYNEQFF
cdr3_nt: TGTGCCAGCAGCACTCGACTAGCGGGGACTTACAATGAGCAGTTCTTC
v_call: TRBV11-2
d_call: TRBD2
j_call: TRBJ2-1
clone_size: NA

cdr3_aa: CASSLEGLYTEAFF
cdr3_nt: TGTGCCAGCAGCTTAGAGGGGTTGTACACTGAAGCTTTCTTT
v_call: TRBV11-2
d_call: NA
j_call: TRBJ1-1
clone_size: NA

cdr3_aa: CASSHSGGQETQYF
cdr3_nt: TGTGCCAGCAGCCATAGCGGGGGACAAGAGACCCAGTACTTC
v_call: TRBV7-3
d_call: TRBD2
j_call: TRBJ2-5
clone_size: NA

cdr3_aa: CAWSLGQVFNQPQHF
cdr3_nt: TGTGCCTGGAGCCTGGGACAGGTTTTCAATCAGCCCCAGCATTTT
v_call: TRBV30
d_call: TRBD1
j_call: TRBJ1-5
clone_size: NA

cdr3_aa: CASSLRGGNTEAFF
cdr3_nt: TGTGCCAGCAGTCTAAGGGGGGGGAACACTGAAGCTTTCTTT
v_call: TRBV28
d_call: NA
j_call: TRBJ1-1
clone_size: NA

cdr3_aa: CASSAKLDRFYGYTF
cdr3_nt: TGTGCCAGTAGTGCCAAGCTTGACAGATTCTATGGCTACACCTTC
v_call: TRBV19
d_call: NA
j_call: TRBJ1-2
clone_size: NA

cdr3_aa: CASSPIYGGTDTQYF
cdr3_nt: TGTGCCAGCAGCCCTATTTACGGGGGGACAGATACGCAGTATTTT
v_call: TRBV7-9
d_call: TRBD2
j_call: TRBJ2-3
clone_size: NA

cdr3_aa: CASSFGGYSNQPQHF
cdr3_nt: TGTGCCAGCAGCTTCGGCGGATATAGCAATCAGCCCCAGCATTTT
v_call: TRBV5-5
d_call: NA
j_call: TRBJ1-5
clone_size: NA

cdr3_aa: CASSYTAGGSYNEQFF
cdr3_nt: TGTGCCAGCAGTTACACGGCGGGAGGCTCCTACAATGAGCAGTTCTTC
v_call: TRBV6-5
d_call: TRBD2
j_call: TRBJ2-1
clone_size: NA

cdr3_aa: CASSLAGGFTDTQYF
cdr3_nt: TGTGCCAGCAGCCTAGCGGGGGGATTCACAGATACGCAGTATTTT
v_call: TRBV6-4
d_call: TRBD2
j_call: TRBJ2-3
clone_size: NA

cdr3_aa: CASTVRGGRETQYF
cdr3_nt: TGTGCCAGTACGGTCAGGGGTGGGCGAGAGACCCAGTACTTC
v_call: TRBV11-2
d_call: NA
j_call: TRBJ2-5
clone_size: NA